This T cell receptor (beta chain) emerged from a study of metastatic and nonmetastatic thyroid tumors. Overall study: Across blood and tumor or nodule tissue, repertoires from malignant and benign thyroid patients were compared with one another.

The CDR3 contains 12 residues. The V end lost 2 bases, the J end lost 9 bases, and 13 bases lay between the germline ends. From germline, CDR1 is DFQATT and CDR2 SNEGSKA (reference sequence). Prior to thyroid surgery, none of the patients had received any treatment. This clone was seen at least ten times. The authors' processing: Clinicopathological groups supplied CDR3 differences that were used to build a distant-metastasis classifier for papillary thyroid cancer. MiXCR reprocessed the PCR reads for TCRdb. The V and J calls were not made by the authors but by TCRdb's processing. The sample includes 45,000 or so clones, 4% to 5% of them seen just once.

The source is a female donor with papillary thyroid cancer or a benign thyroid nodule (not recorded which). Some clones in this sample may be carry-over from other donors' samples. The chain links TRBV20-1 to TRBJ1-2, with D unresolved. The material sequenced was blood. The CDR3 loop is CSARPNVGSYTF. The CDR3 region has the DNA TGCAGTGCTAGACCGAACGTTGGGAGCTACACCTTC.